Below, 28 T cell receptor beta chains from the same sample are listed, as sequenced in a study of T cells in Graves' hyperthyroidism and ophthalmopathy. RNA transcripts gave rise to amplified TCR beta CDR3 regions. An initial round of RT-PCR targeting the TCR CDR3 relied on the HTBI primer set. TCRdb re-called the multiplex PCR reads with MiXCR, one entry per CDR3 protein. The sample carries approximately 640,000 distinct CDR3 sequences, around 16% recorded once. Sequencing input: blood. The receptors were gathered from a woman in her twenties or thirties with Graves' hyperthyroidism.

The rearrangement joins TRBV6-1 to TRBJ2-2; a weak D match, TRBD1 (5 bases). Trimming shortened V by 4 bases and J by 1 base, and 7 bases separated the two germline ends. Germline CDR1 MNHNS, CDR2 SASEGT. CDR3 size: 14 residues. Here the CDR3 DNA reads TGTGCCAGCAGTGGGACAATGAACACCGGGGAGCTGTTTTTT. This translates into CASSGTMNTGELFF.

This clonotype has more than one count but fewer than ten. The chain recombines TRBV27 with TRBJ1-6, with D perhaps matching TRBD1 (5 bases). V was pared by 0 bases and J by 7 bases, with 16 bases between. Per the germline V gene, CDR1 is MNHEY and CDR2 is SMNVEV (reference sequence). CDR3 length: 17 amino acids. CDR3 loop: CASSLSMGGDGNSPLHF. In DNA form, the CDR3 reads TGTGCCAGCAGTTTATCGATGGGAGGGGATGGCAATTCACCCCTCCACTTT.

This clonotype was seen a few times. V usage is TRBV5-1 and J usage is TRBJ1-1; unclear D gene. Trimming removed 0 bases at V and 7 bases at J, with 13 bases between. The germline gives CDR1 SGHRS, CDR2 YFSETQ. This CDR3 is built from 14 residues. The CDR3 DNA reads as TGCGCCAGCAGCTTGGGGGTGGACCGACGTGAAGCTTTCTTT. It is translated as CASSLGVDRREAFF.

This clonotype came up many times. The genes are TRBV29-1 and TRBJ2-1; no firm D call. Germline V gene data show CDR1 as SQVTM and CDR2 as ANQGSEA. The V end was cut by 7 bases, the J end by 3 bases, with 19 bases between. This CDR3 spans 15 amino acids. The CDR3 loop reads CSATGSWTSYNEQFF. In nucleotides, the CDR3 is TGCAGCGCGACTGGATCGTGGACCAGCTACAATGAGCAGTTCTTC.

This clonotype was seen more than once but under ten times. J is TRBJ2-2 and V is TRBV5-1, with D unresolved. The germline gives CDR1 SGHRS, CDR2 YFSETQ. The CDR3 loop spans 13 amino acids. Trimming took 4 bases from V and 5 from J, leaving 9 bases between them. In nucleotides, the CDR3 is TGCGCCAGCAGCCAATTTGGGACCGGGGAGCTGTTTTTT. Translation gives CASSQFGTGELFF.

The chain carries TRBV4-2 and TRBJ2-6; D is tentatively TRBD1 or TRBD2 (5 bases each). The CDR3 is 18 amino acids. CDR1 and CDR2 (germline): LGHNA, YNFKEQ. V was clipped by 0 bases and J by 0 bases, with 12 bases between them. CDR3: CASSQEGMGDSGANVLTF. DNA for the CDR3: TGTGCCAGCAGCCAAGAAGGTATGGGGGACTCTGGGGCCAACGTCCTGACTTTC.

On this clonotype: With a much larger clone just one base away, this may be a read error. The chain joins TRBV12-3 or TRBV12-4 to TRBJ2-5; 10 bases agree with TRBD1. The CDR3 spans 14 residues. The CDR3 region has the DNA TGTGGCAGCAGTTCTTGGGACAGGGGAAAGACCCAGTACTTC. Translated: CGSSSWDRGKTQYF.

This clonotype was detected only a few times. The V gene is TRBV13, the J gene TRBJ1-1; D not resolved. This CDR3 is built from 18 residues. V lost 0 bases and J lost 3, with 20 bases in between. Germline loops: CDR1 PRHDT, CDR2 FYEKMQ (reference sequence). The DNA of the CDR3 is TGTGCCAGCAGCTTAGGGGCCTCCCTGGGGAGAGGCGACACTGAAGCTTTCTTT. This gives the protein CASSLGASLGRGDTEAFF.

The J gene is TRBJ2-5, the V gene TRBV27; D remains ambiguous. V gave up 3 bases and J gave up 7 bases, with 12 bases separating them. This CDR3 region has 13 residues. Germline V gene data show CDR1 as MNHEY and CDR2 as SMNVEV (reference sequence). The CDR3 loop is CASSFAEWGTQYF. The CDR3 nucleotides are TGTGCCAGCAGTTTTGCCGAATGGGGGACCCAGTACTTC.

This clonotype was observed a handful of times. The chain is built from TRBV12-3 or TRBV12-4 and TRBJ2-7; D may correspond to TRBD1 or TRBD2 (6 bases each). V was pared by 7 bases and J by 0 bases, with 16 bases between. The CDR3 contains 15 residues. CDR3 in amino acids: CASTTIGGLSYEQYF. The CDR3 DNA reads as TGTGCCAGCACCACCATCGGGGGCCTCTCCTACGAGCAGTACTTC.

Only a few counts were recorded for this clonotype. The chain links TRBV5-8 to TRBJ2-1; 7 bases fit TRBD2. The CDR3 runs to 12 residues. J was trimmed by 8 bases and V by 1 base; bases with no gene match: 0. Germline V gene lookup returns CDR1 SGHTS and CDR2 YDEGEE. The CDR3 DNA sequence: TGTGCCAGCAGCTTGCGGGAGGATGAGCAGTTCTTC. Protein sequence: CASSLREDEQFF.

V is TRBV19 and J is TRBJ1-1; no reliable D call. The germline V gene encodes CDR1 LNHDA and CDR2 SQIVND (reference sequence). This CDR3 contains 15 residues. V lost 0 bases to trimming and J lost 4 bases, with 12 bases between them. The CDR3 nucleotides are TGTGCCAGTAGTATAGACCCCCAATGGGGCACTGAAGCTTTCTTT. Translating it yields CASSIDPQWGTEAFF.

The chain joins TRBV6-2 or TRBV6-3 to TRBJ2-4; D possibly uses TRBD1 or TRBD2 (5 bases each). Trimming took off 10 bases at V and 8 bases at J, with 18 bases between the two ends. This CDR3 spans 13 amino acids. Germline V gives CDR1 MNHEY, CDR2 SVGEGT. CDR3: CATSRGTGDIQYF. DNA for the CDR3: TGTGCCACAAGCCGAGGGACCGGAGACATTCAGTACTTC.

The V gene is TRBV9, the J gene TRBJ2-3, with D perhaps assigned TRBD1 or TRBD2 (5 bases each). Per the germline V gene, CDR1 is SGDLS and CDR2 is YYNGEE. The CDR3 runs 14 residues. V was clipped by 4 bases and J by 5 bases, with 14 bases between them. This CDR3 is CASSLTRGRDTQYF. CDR3 sequence (DNA): TGTGCCAGCAGCTTAACCCGGGGACGAGATACGCAGTATTTT.

V usage is TRBV7-3 and J usage is TRBJ2-1, with unresolved D. CDR3 size: 15 residues. Trimming cost V 2 bases and J 4 bases, with 12 bases left between them. Germline CDR1 reads SGHTA; CDR2 reads FQGTGA. CDR3 residues: CASSLSGQLYNEQFF. The DNA of the CDR3 is TGTGCCAGCAGCTTATCGGGCCAGCTTTACAATGAGCAGTTCTTC.

The J gene is TRBJ2-1, the V gene TRBV13; 8 bases fit TRBD2. The CDR3 has 16 residues. Germline trimming cut 3 bases from V and 2 bases from J; bases unmatched to any gene: 6. In germline, CDR1 is PRHDT, CDR2 FYEKMQ (reference sequence). The CDR3 DNA sequence: TGTGCCAGCAGCTTTCCGGGAGGGGGGGCCTACAATGAGCAGTTCTTC. Its protein product is CASSFPGGGAYNEQFF.

This clonotype was seen many times. The chain uses TRBV2 and TRBJ2-1; D is unresolved. V was shortened by 8 bases and J by 4 bases, with 12 bases between the two germline ends. Germline CDR1 SNHLY, CDR2 FYNNEI. This CDR3 is 13 amino acids long. CDR3 nucleotides: TGTGCCAGCGGATTTTACCCGTACAATGAGCAGTTCTTC. Its protein is CASGFYPYNEQFF.

About this clonotype itself: A much more abundant neighbour one base away suggests this may be a read error. The chain carries TRBV2 and TRBJ2-1; 7 nucleotides line up with TRBD2. Germline trimming cut 3 bases from V and 5 bases from J; bases unmatched to any gene: 10. Germline lookup yields CDR1 SNHLY and CDR2 FYNNEI. The CDR3 has 16 residues. CDR3: CASSDWSGGHNNEQFF. The CDR3 region has the DNA TGTGCCAGCAGTGATTGGTCGGGAGGCCACAACAATGAGCAGTTCTTC.

On this clonotype: A much larger clonotype is one base distant, so this may be a read error. The chain combines TRBV10-3 with TRBJ2-5; D uncertain. V gave up 5 bases and J gave up 2 bases, with 9 bases separating them. The CDR3 has 13 amino acids. CDR1 is ENHRY, CDR2 SYGVKD, per germline. The CDR3 reads CAISKGEQETQYF. The CDR3 DNA sequence: TGTGCCATCAGTAAAGGAGAGCAAGAGACCCAGTACTTC.

This clonotype showed up just a few times. The chain recombines TRBV6-1 with TRBJ1-6; no reliable D call. Germline CDR1 reads MNHNS; CDR2 reads SASEGT. Deletions cut 7 bases from V and 9 bases from J, with 16 bases between. The CDR3 runs to 14 residues. CDR3 nucleotide sequence: TGTGCCAGCAACGTCCGAGGGAGGCGTTCACCCCTCCACTTT. Amino acids: CASNVRGRRSPLHF.

This clonotype was seen a few times. The chain employs TRBV9 and TRBJ1-6; no definite D call. Trimming pared 0 bases from V and 2 bases from J, leaving 9 bases between. The length of the CDR3 is 16 residues. Germline V gene sequence: CDR1 SGDLS, CDR2 YYNGEE. Here the CDR3 DNA reads TGTGCCAGCAGCGTAGGGGATGGACCCTATAATTCACCCCTCCACTTT. Translated, it gives CASSVGDGPYNSPLHF.

This clonotype occurred many times. The V and J genes are TRBV6-2 or TRBV6-3 and TRBJ2-1, with TRBD2 as a possible D gene (6 bases). Germline V gene lookup returns CDR1 MNHEY and CDR2 SVGEGT. V gave up 8 bases and J gave up 4 bases, with 12 bases separating them. The CDR3 is made up of 13 amino acids. The CDR3 reads CASCGTPYNEQFF. The CDR3 DNA reads TGTGCCAGCTGCGGGACGCCTTACAATGAGCAGTTCTTC.

The rearrangement uses TRBV10-3 and TRBJ2-1; D may be TRBD2 (5 bases). Deletions cut 7 bases from V and 7 bases from J, with 14 bases between. CDR3 length: 13 residues. CDR1 is ENHRY, CDR2 SYGVKD, per germline. The CDR3 region has the DNA TGTGCCATCACCAATCTAGCCCTTAATGAGCAGTTCTTC. It yields the protein CAITNLALNEQFF.

This clonotype was recorded many times. This rearrangement joins TRBV5-4 to TRBJ2-3, with 9 bases that match TRBD1. This CDR3 has 14 residues. The V and J ends lost 4 bases and 6 bases, in that order; junction bases with no gene match: 6. The germline V gene has CDR1 SGHNT and CDR2 YYREEE (reference sequence). This chain's CDR3 is CASSPGQGSDTQYF. CDR3 nucleotide sequence: TGTGCCAGCAGCCCGGGACAGGGTTCGGATACGCAGTATTTT.

The chain links TRBV12-3 or TRBV12-4 to TRBJ1-6; D is possibly TRBD1 (5 bases). The germline V and J ends were trimmed by 3 bases and 5 bases, with 14 bases remaining between them. The CDR3 contains 16 residues. The CDR3 loop reads CASSFSPGRDNSPLHF. CDR3 coding DNA: TGTGCCAGCAGTTTTTCCCCAGGGAGGGATAATTCACCCCTCCACTTT.

This clonotype was seen repeatedly, ten times or more. The chain combines TRBV10-3 with TRBJ1-5; D not certain. This CDR3 contains 14 residues. Germline CDR1 ENHRY, CDR2 SYGVKD. The germline V and J ends were trimmed by 0 bases and 6 bases, with 9 bases remaining between them. CDR3 DNA: TGTGCCATCAGTGAGTCGATGAATGCTCAGCCCCAGCATTTT. Its protein is CAISESMNAQPQHF.

CDR3 sequence reads: CSARPPLGTSGGDTGELFF. The CDR3 DNA follows: TGCAGTGCTAGACCCCCCCTCGGGACTAGCGGGGGGGACACCGGGGAGCTGTTTTTT. This chain links TRBV20-1 with TRBJ2-2; TRBD2 aligns across 16 bases. Germline V gene lookup returns CDR1 DFQATT and CDR2 SNEGSKA (reference sequence). The CDR3 has 19 amino acids. The ends lost 2 bases at V and 3 bases at J; junction bases unmatched: 9.

This clonotype was recorded at least ten times. The rearrangement uses TRBV20-1 and TRBJ2-7, with TRBD2 matching 8 bases. The CDR3 loop spans 15 amino acids. Germline assignment: CDR1 DFQATT and CDR2 SNEGSKA (reference sequence). The V gene end was trimmed by 5 bases and the J gene end by 6 bases; junction bases not matched to a gene: 15. CDR3 DNA sequence: TGCAGTGCTGGCAGCTTAGCGGGACGGGTCGGCGAGCAGTACTTC. Translating it yields CSAGSLAGRVGEQYF.